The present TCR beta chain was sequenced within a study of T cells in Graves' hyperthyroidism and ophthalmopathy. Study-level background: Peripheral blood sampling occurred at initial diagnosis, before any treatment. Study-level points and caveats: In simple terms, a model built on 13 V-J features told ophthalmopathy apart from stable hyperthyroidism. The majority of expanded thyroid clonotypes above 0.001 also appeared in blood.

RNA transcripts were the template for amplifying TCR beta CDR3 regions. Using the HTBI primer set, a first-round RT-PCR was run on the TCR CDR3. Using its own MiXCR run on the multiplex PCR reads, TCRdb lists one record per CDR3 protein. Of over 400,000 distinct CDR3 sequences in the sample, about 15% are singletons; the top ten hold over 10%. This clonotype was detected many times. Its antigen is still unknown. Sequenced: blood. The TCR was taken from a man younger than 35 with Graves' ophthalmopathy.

CDR3 residues: CASSPTYSSYEQYF. CDR3 bases: TGTGCCAGCAGTCCGACGTATAGCTCCTACGAGCAGTACTTC. The chain couples TRBV11-1 to TRBJ2-7; D gene ambiguous. The CDR3 is 14 amino acids. Germline CDR1 SGHAT, CDR2 FQDESV (reference sequence). V was pared by 6 bases and J by 0 bases, with 12 bases between. Filled out from reference TRBV11-1 and TRBJ2-7, the complete variable domain reads EAEVAQSPRYKITEKSQAVAFWCDPISGHATLYWYRQILGQGPELLVQFQDESVVDDSQLPKDRFSAERLKGVDSTLKIQPAELGDSAMYLCASSPTYSSYEQYFGPGTRLTVT.